This T cell receptor beta chain is from a study of identical twins. In this sample, this clonotype turned up a few times. Its antigen is as yet unknown. Whole-study results and caveats: The degree of excess twin sharing was weaker in beta out-of-frame sequences. Donors were not followed over many years; analysis was cross-sectional.

CDR1 is SGHAT and CDR2 is FQNNGV in the germline V gene. The V gene lost 5 bases and the J gene lost 4 bases, with 20 bases spanning the gap. The CDR3 runs 16 residues. Template switching introduced a universal primer site, and the cDNA bore unique molecular identifiers. TCRdb recomputed calls from the 5' RACE reads with MiXCR, one row per CDR3 protein. There are some 1,700,000 distinct CDR3 sequences in the sample; about 31% occur only once, and around 0.25% lies in the top ten. The sequence derives from a newborn girl in good health. V usage is TRBV11-2 and J usage is TRBJ1-2; no reliable D call. Material for sequencing was cord blood. The CDR3 nucleotides read TGTGCCAGCAGCCCCCTAAGGGAGACCGCCGGCTATGGCTACACCTTC. This sequence encodes CASSPLRETAGYGYTF.